These 9 T cell receptor beta chains originate from one sample sequenced in a study of T cell repertoires in cytomegalovirus infection (dated 2019 in TCRdb). The instrument given in TCRdb is Illumina HiSeq 1500. Starting from the raw public reads, TCRdb applied fastp trimming at Q25, assembled clones with MiXCR and retained in-frame beta chains. CDR3 protein duplicates are merged, each entry listing the most common genes and DNA. Recorded for this sample are fewer than 550,000 distinct CDR3 sequences; roughly 10% of them occurred a single time. The top ten clonotypes cover roughly a tenth of the sample. The sequenced sample was PBMCs. The source of these receptors is a human donor in good health (CMV status not recorded). Some clones in this sample may be carry-over from other donors' samples.

This clonotype was seen many times. The CDR3 loop reads CATSRGGDLNTIYF. The CDR3 region has the DNA TGTGCCACCAGCAGAGGAGGGGATTTAAACACCATATATTTT. V usage is TRBV15 and J usage is TRBJ1-3; tentative D call: TRBD1 (5 bases). The V end lost 1 base, the J end lost 6 bases, and 10 bases lay between the germline ends. Germline V lookup: CDR1 LNHNV, CDR2 YYDKDF (reference sequence). The CDR3 spans 14 residues.

This clonotype was seen many times. V usage is TRBV27 and J usage is TRBJ2-7; either TRBD1 or TRBD2 may fit D (6 bases each). The CDR3 is 15 residues long. CDR1 and CDR2 (germline): MNHEY, SMNVEV (reference sequence). Trimming shortened V by 5 bases and J by 4 bases, and 18 bases separated the two germline ends. The DNA for the CDR3 is TGTGCCAGCAGTCCGTCCCCGGGGGCTGTATACGAGCAGTACTTC. Encoded protein: CASSPSPGAVYEQYF.

A remark on this clonotype: Possible read error: a much larger clone is one base away. V gene TRBV20-1 combines with J gene TRBJ2-7; no clear D gene. The length of the CDR3 is 11 residues. The V and J ends lost 5 bases and 6 bases respectively, with 11 bases between them. The germline CDR1 and CDR2 sequences are DFQATT and SNEGSKA (reference sequence). This CDR3 is CSAGLLGEQYF. In DNA, the CDR3 is TGCAGTGCTGGTTTGTTGGGCGAGCAGTACTTC.

On this clonotype itself: Since a much larger clone is just one base distant, this may be a read error. The chain has TRBV19 and TRBJ2-6; tentatively, D is TRBD1 or TRBD2 (5 bases each). This CDR3 has 15 amino acids. Germline V CDR1 and CDR2: LNHDA, SQIVND (reference sequence). DNA for the CDR3: TGTGCCAATAGTGTGGGGGTGCCTGGGGCCAACGTCCTGACTTTC. It translates to CANSVGVPGANVLTF.

The chain uses TRBV5-1 and TRBJ2-1; no definite D call. The germline gives CDR1 SGHRS, CDR2 YFSETQ. This CDR3 region has 16 residues. Trimming took 1 base from V and 9 from J, leaving 20 bases between them. The CDR3 nucleotides read TGCGCCAGCAGCTTGTCACTATCACGCCGGAAGAGTGAGCAGTTCTTC. Amino acid sequence: CASSLSLSRRKSEQFF. The entire variable domain, with the rest obtained from reference TRBV5-1 and TRBJ2-1, is as follows: KAGVTQTPRYLIKTRGQQVTLSCSPISGHRSVSWYQQTPGQGLQFLFEYFSETQRNKGNFPGRFSGRQFSNSRSEMNVSTLELGDSALYLCASSLSLSRRKSEQFFGPGTRLTVL.

This clonotype was counted many times. V usage is TRBV7-9 and J usage is TRBJ2-1; 9 positions match TRBD1. Losses at the gene ends were 6 bases for V and 5 bases for J; bases not matched to a gene: 14. The CDR3 is made up of 17 amino acids. Germline lookup yields CDR1 SEHNR and CDR2 FQNEAQ (reference sequence). CDR3 DNA: TGTGCCAGCAGTTTCCCGTTGGGAGACAGGGGGAACAATGAGCAGTTCTTC. Residues: CASSFPLGDRGNNEQFF.

This clonotype was counted between two and nine times. Sequence at one end of the junction differs from germline and may be a read error. The V gene is TRBV20-1, the J gene TRBJ2-2; a weak D match, TRBD1 (6 bases). Germline V gives CDR1 DFQATT, CDR2 SNEGSKA (reference sequence). The CDR3 is 16 amino acids. The CDR3 DNA reads TGCAGTGCAAGAGAGGGCAGGGGCGCGAACACCGGGGAGCTGTTTTTT. This translates into CSAREGRGANTGELFF.

This clonotype was detected ten times or more. This chain joins TRBV12-3 or TRBV12-4 and TRBJ1-5; 9 nucleotides agree with TRBD1. J lost 0 bases, V lost 6 bases, and 3 bases had no gene match. This CDR3 comprises 15 residues. CDR3 loop: CASSRDRDSNQPQHF. Here the CDR3 DNA reads TGTGCCAGCAGCCGGGACAGGGATAGCAATCAGCCCCAGCATTTT.

The chain employs TRBV20-1 and TRBJ1-1; D uncertain. The CDR3 spans 15 residues. V was trimmed by 1 base and J by 1 base, leaving 13 bases between them. CDR1 is DFQATT and CDR2 is SNEGSKA in the germline V gene (reference sequence). The CDR3 sequence is CSARAAHTENTEAFF. CDR3 DNA sequence: TGCAGTGCTAGAGCTGCCCATACCGAGAACACTGAAGCTTTCTTT.